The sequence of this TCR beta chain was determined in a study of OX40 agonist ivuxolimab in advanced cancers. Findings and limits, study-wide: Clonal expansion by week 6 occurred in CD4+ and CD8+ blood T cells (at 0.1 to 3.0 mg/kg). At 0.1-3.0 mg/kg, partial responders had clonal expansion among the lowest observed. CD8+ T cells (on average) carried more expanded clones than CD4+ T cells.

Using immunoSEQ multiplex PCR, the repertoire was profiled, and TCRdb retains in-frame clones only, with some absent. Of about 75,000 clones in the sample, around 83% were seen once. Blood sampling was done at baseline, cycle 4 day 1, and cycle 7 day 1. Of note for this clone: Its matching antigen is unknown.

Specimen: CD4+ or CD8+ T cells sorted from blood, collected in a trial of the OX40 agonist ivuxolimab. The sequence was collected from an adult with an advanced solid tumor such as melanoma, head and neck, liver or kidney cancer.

This CDR3 is CASTKDFTGELFF. The CDR3 region has the DNA TGCGCCAGCACCAAGGACTTCACCGGGGAGCTGTTTTTT. The rearrangement links TRBV5-1 to TRBJ2-2, with TRBD2 as a possible D gene (5 bases). This CDR3 is 13 amino acids long. V dropped 6 bases and J dropped 4 bases, with 10 bases sitting between them. CDR1 SGHRS and CDR2 YFSETQ come from the germline V gene. Full variable domain (missing parts from reference TRBV5-1 and TRBJ2-2): KAGVTQTPRYLIKTRGQQVTLSCSPISGHRSVSWYQQTPGQGLQFLFEYFSETQRNKGNFPGRFSGRQFSNSRSEMNVSTLELGDSALYLCASTKDFTGELFFGEGSRLTVL.